The clone carrying this TCR beta chain came up once. The record originates from a study of patients and donors after allogeneic stem cell transplantation. CDR3 length: 15 amino acids. CDR1 LGHNA and CDR2 YSLEER come from the germline V gene. Trimming shortened V by 3 bases and J by 5 bases, and 17 bases separated the two germline ends. TCRdb re-derived calls from the RT-PCR reads in MiXCR, one entry per CDR3 protein. The table lists some 960,000 distinct CDR3 sequences, over 15% of them singletons. The rearrangement joins TRBV4-3 to TRBJ2-7; TRBD2 is a possible D gene (6 bases). Sequencing was carried out using blood, either unsorted or a sorted T cell fraction (not recorded which). The receptor was derived from a human donor who was either an allogeneic HSCT recipient or a stem cell or donor lymphocyte infusion donor (not recorded which). It is not recorded whose cells these are; they may come from a transplant donor. The chain's CDR3 is CASSQDGRDSDEQYF. The DNA for the CDR3 is TGCGCCAGCAGCCAGGACGGTCGGGACTCGGACGAGCAGTACTTC.